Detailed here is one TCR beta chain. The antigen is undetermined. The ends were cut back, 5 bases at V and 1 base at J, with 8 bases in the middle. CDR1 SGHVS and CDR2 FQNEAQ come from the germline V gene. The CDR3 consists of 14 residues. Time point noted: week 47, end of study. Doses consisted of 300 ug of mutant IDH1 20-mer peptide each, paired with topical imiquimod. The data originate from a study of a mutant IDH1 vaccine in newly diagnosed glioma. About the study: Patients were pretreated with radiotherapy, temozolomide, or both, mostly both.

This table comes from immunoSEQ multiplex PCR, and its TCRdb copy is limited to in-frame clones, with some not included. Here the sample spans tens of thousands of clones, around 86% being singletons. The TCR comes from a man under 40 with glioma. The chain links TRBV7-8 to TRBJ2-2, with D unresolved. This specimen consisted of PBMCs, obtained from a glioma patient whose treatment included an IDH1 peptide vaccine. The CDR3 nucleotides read TGTGCCAGCAGCAATACAGTGAACACCGGGGAGCTGTTTTTT. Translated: CASSNTVNTGELFF.